These 27 T cell receptor beta chains were all obtained from the same sample, sequenced in a study of T cell clusters in autoimmune cytopenias. About 37,500 genome equivalents of blood DNA were amplified for TRB. TRB was amplified by touch-down multiplex PCR, primer pools A and B combined. Reanalyzing the multiplex PCR reads, TCRdb keeps one entry per CDR3 protein, without DNA. Here the sample table reports 9,900 or so distinct CDR3 sequences. Sequencing was performed on peripheral blood. The receptors here all came from a human donor with an autoimmune cytopenia or autoimmune hepatitis (not recorded which).

V gene TRBV6-6 combines with J gene TRBJ2-7; the TCRdb call, TRBD1, lacks DNA for checking. Per the germline V gene, CDR1 is MNHNY and CDR2 is SVGAGI (reference sequence). This CDR3 spans 14 amino acids. CDR3 in amino acids: CASSSRDTDYEQYF.

This clonotype shows up as medium-sized by frequency. V gene TRBV29-1 combines with J gene TRBJ1-5; the TRBD1 assignment by TCRdb is unverifiable without DNA. There are 13 residues in the CDR3. Germline CDR1 reads SQVTM; CDR2 reads ANQGSEA. The CDR3 region is CSVGQGADQPQHF.

This rearrangement joins TRBV30 to TRBJ2-3; without DNA, the TCRdb call of TRBD2 cannot be checked. Germline lookup yields CDR1 GTSNPN and CDR2 SVGIG (reference sequence). The length of the CDR3 is 14 residues. CDR3 protein: CAWGRVPSTDTQYF.

CDR3 region: CASSLEGLAGGTDTQYF. This chain connects TRBV7-6 to TRBJ2-3; absent DNA, TCRdb's TRBD2 call cannot be checked. Germline loops: CDR1 SGHVS, CDR2 FNYEAQ. CDR3 length: 17 amino acids.

V gene TRBV10-3 combines with J gene TRBJ1-2; TCRdb's D call, TRBD1, is unchecked because there is no DNA. The CDR3 has 12 amino acids. Germline V gene lookup returns CDR1 ENHRY and CDR2 SYGVKD. The CDR3 sequence: CAIGGQGDGYTF.

J is TRBJ2-3 and V is TRBV5-1; TCRdb selects TRBD2, and the lack of DNA leaves this call unchecked. The CDR3 contains 16 residues. Germline CDR1 SGHRS, CDR2 YFSETQ. The chain's CDR3 is CASSLGGGDSAGTQYF.

This rearrangement joins TRBV7-9 to TRBJ1-2; TCRdb selects TRBD1, and the lack of DNA leaves this call unchecked. The CDR3 contains 12 residues. The germline V gene encodes CDR1 SEHNR and CDR2 FQNEAQ (reference sequence). CDR3 protein: CASRSGDGGYTF.

The gene calls are TRBV15 and TRBJ2-6; TCRdb lists TRBD1, though no DNA is available to test this call. In germline, CDR1 is LNHNV, CDR2 YYDKDF (reference sequence). The CDR3 contains 18 residues. The CDR3 reads CATSAPGQGISGANVLTF.

V gene TRBV6-2 or TRBV6-3 combines with J gene TRBJ2-1; as DNA is missing, the TRBD1 call by TCRdb cannot be tested. CDR1 is MNHEY, CDR2 SVGEGT, per germline. The length of the CDR3 is 14 residues. CDR3 loop: CASSPGGGYNEQFF.

This chain links TRBV12-3 or TRBV12-4 with TRBJ1-1; TCRdb's D call, TRBD1, is unchecked because there is no DNA. The CDR3 is made up of 17 amino acids. The CDR3 loop reads CASSPHYIQGASTEAFF.

According to its frequency, this clonotype is medium-sized (0.01 to 0.1%). This sequence joins TRBV19 and TRBJ1-5. CDR1 and CDR2 from the germline V gene are LNHDA and SQIVND (reference sequence). The CDR3 spans 14 residues. CDR3 sequence: CASSIGSSSQPQHF.

The chain has TRBV4-2 and TRBJ1-5; lacking DNA, the TRBD1 call made by TCRdb goes unchecked. Per the germline V gene, CDR1 is LGHNA and CDR2 is YNFKEQ. The length of the CDR3 is 15 residues. CDR3 protein: CASSRDRASNQPQHF.

This clonotype registers medium-sized by frequency. The genes are TRBV12-3 or TRBV12-4 and TRBJ1-3. This CDR3 is built from 14 residues. The CDR3 loop is CASSLGVVGNTIYF.

This clonotype registers medium-sized by frequency. The chain combines TRBV19 with TRBJ2-7; the D call of TRBD2 rests on TCRdb alone, since no DNA is present to check it. The CDR3 is 15 residues long. Per germline, CDR1 LNHDA and CDR2 SQIVND (reference sequence). CDR3 protein: CASSPLAGGTYEQYF.

This clonotype is deemed medium-sized by its frequency. The genes are TRBV6-5 and TRBJ2-5. The CDR3 covers 12 residues. Germline lookup yields CDR1 MNHEY and CDR2 SVGAGI. The CDR3 sequence: CASSSLGKTQYF.

The rearrangement uses TRBV6-1 and TRBJ1-2; TCRdb gives TRBD1 as the D gene, but with no DNA this cannot be confirmed. The CDR3 extends over 15 amino acids. Germline lookup yields CDR1 MNHNS and CDR2 SASEGT. CDR3: CASSPAGAPGYGYTF.

This chain uses TRBV7-6 with TRBJ2-5. Germline V gene lookup returns CDR1 SGHVS and CDR2 FNYEAQ. This CDR3 contains 14 residues. The CDR3 here is CASSSFQRRETQYF. The variable domain in full, with the rest retrieved from reference TRBV7-6 and TRBJ2-5, is GAGVSQSPRYKVTKRGQDVALRCDPISGHVSLYWYRQALGQGPEFLTYFNYEAQQDKSGLPNDRFSAERPEGSISTLTIQRTEQRDSAMYRCASSSFQRRETQYFGPGTRLLVL.

This clonotype is deemed medium-sized by its frequency. This rearrangement joins TRBV6-1 to TRBJ2-5; absent DNA, TCRdb's TRBD1 call cannot be checked. This CDR3 comprises 14 residues. Germline CDR1 MNHNS, CDR2 SASEGT. CDR3 sequence: CASGLTGGQETQYF.

V gene TRBV6-5 combines with J gene TRBJ1-5; no DNA is available, so the TRBD1 call from TCRdb remains unchecked. Germline CDR1 and CDR2: MNHEY and SVGAGI. The CDR3 length is 14 residues. The CDR3 sequence: CASRFGGSNQPQHF.

The V call is TRBV18, the J call TRBJ1-1; TCRdb selects TRBD1, and the lack of DNA leaves this call unchecked. CDR1 and CDR2 (germline): KGHSH, LQKENI. CDR3 length equals 13 residues. The CDR3: CASSGQPNTEAFF.

The chain employs TRBV20-1 and TRBJ1-5; the D gene TCRdb calls, TRBD1, cannot be checked with no DNA. The CDR3 runs 12 residues. Germline loops: CDR1 DFQATT, CDR2 SNEGSKA (reference sequence). The CDR3 is CSAVQGEQPQHF.

According to its frequency, this clonotype is medium-sized. The chain links TRBV19 to TRBJ2-1; TCRdb's D gene call, TRBD2, goes unchecked for lack of DNA. Germline CDR1 and CDR2: LNHDA and SQIVND (reference sequence). CDR3 length: 14 amino acids. The CDR3 loop is CASRHLRLADEQFF.

This sequence joins TRBV7-9 and TRBJ2-2; the TRBD2 assignment by TCRdb is unverifiable without DNA. This CDR3 has 14 residues. CDR1 is SEHNR, CDR2 FQNEAQ, per germline (reference sequence). CDR3 sequence reads: CASSLGTIIGELFF. Complete variable domain (other parts from reference TRBV7-9 and TRBJ2-2): DTGVSQNPRHKITKRGQNVTFRCDPISEHNRLYWYRQTLGQGPEFLTYFQNEAQLEKSRLLSDRFSAERPKGSFSTLEIQRTEQGDSAMYLCASSLGTIIGELFFGEGSRLTVL.

This clonotype is classed as medium-sized by frequency. This chain uses TRBV29-1 with TRBJ1-2. Germline V lookup: CDR1 SQVTM, CDR2 ANQGSEA. The length of the CDR3 is 13 residues. CDR3: CSAGRDLDYGYTF.

Considering frequency, this clonotype is medium-sized. CDR3: CASSYLNTGLHNEQFF. The genes are TRBV6-5 and TRBJ2-1. Germline V CDR1 and CDR2: MNHEY, SVGAGI. This CDR3 region has 16 residues.

The chain employs TRBV11-2 and TRBJ2-2; the TCRdb call, TRBD1, lacks DNA for checking. Germline CDR1 and CDR2: SGHAT and FQNNGV. The CDR3 spans 15 residues. The CDR3: CASSLVGGNTGELFF.

By frequency, this clonotype registers medium-sized (0.01 to 0.1%). The rearrangement links TRBV19 to TRBJ1-5; the D gene TCRdb calls, TRBD1, cannot be checked with no DNA. Germline V gene sequence: CDR1 LNHDA, CDR2 SQIVND (reference sequence). The CDR3 totals 16 residues. The CDR3 region is CASSIWRGDTNQPQHF.